Below are 31 T cell receptor beta chains sequenced from a single sample in a study of Graves' ophthalmopathy and Graves' hyperthyroidism. The study amplified TCR beta CDR3 regions using RNA transcripts. The first round was an RT-PCR with HTBI primers, and the second round was a multiplex PCR. TCRdb re-derived calls from the multiplex PCR reads in MiXCR, one entry per CDR3 protein. This sample has 150,000 to 200,000 distinct CDR3 sequences, with 35% to 50% found just once. Source material: peripheral blood. These receptors originate from a man under 40 with Graves' ophthalmopathy.

This rearrangement joins TRBV20-1 to TRBJ1-2; D not certain. Germline V gene lookup returns CDR1 DFQATT and CDR2 SNEGSKA (reference sequence). There are 10 residues in the CDR3. V gave up 3 bases and J gave up 6 bases, with 5 bases separating them. CDR3 protein: CSARRDGYTF. In nucleotides, the CDR3 is TGCAGTGCTAGGAGGGATGGCTACACCTTC.

There are a few counts of this clonotype. This chain links TRBV6-5 with TRBJ1-2; TRBD1 might be the D (5 bases). The CDR3 extends over 11 amino acids. The germline V gene encodes CDR1 MNHEY and CDR2 SVGAGI. Trimming removed 8 bases from V and 8 bases from J, with 12 bases in between. CDR3 bases: TGTGCCAGCGCAGGACAAGGAGGCTACACCTTC. It specifies CASAGQGGYTF.

The genes are TRBV7-9 and TRBJ2-2, with D unresolved. V was cut by 10 bases and J by 6 bases, with 6 bases left in between. This CDR3 spans 10 amino acids. The germline CDR1 and CDR2 sequences are SEHNR and FQNEAQ (reference sequence). In DNA form, the CDR3 reads TGTGCCATACACCCCGGGGAGCTGTTTTTT. Residues: CAIHPGELFF.

The gene calls are TRBV6-5 and TRBJ1-5; D remains ambiguous. Germline CDR1 reads MNHEY; CDR2 reads SVGAGI. This CDR3 spans 15 amino acids. V was shortened by 0 bases and J by 5 bases, with 11 bases between the two germline ends. Here the CDR3 DNA reads TGTGCCAGCAGTTACTCGAGAGGGTTGGATCAGCCCCAGCATTTT. Its protein is CASSYSRGLDQPQHF.

The genes are TRBV27 and TRBJ1-2; D is perhaps TRBD1 (5 bases). V lost 5 bases and J lost 7, with 14 bases in between. Germline CDR1 MNHEY, CDR2 SMNVEV (reference sequence). The CDR3 loop spans 13 amino acids. This CDR3 reads CASSPTQGLGYTF. As DNA, the CDR3 is TGTGCCAGCAGTCCCACGCAGGGACTTGGCTACACCTTC.

This clonotype was observed at least ten times. V usage is TRBV28 and J usage is TRBJ2-2, with D possibly being TRBD1 or TRBD2 (6 bases each). V lost 4 bases and J 6 bases, leaving 24 bases between the germline ends. The length of the CDR3 is 18 residues. Germline V gives CDR1 MDHEN, CDR2 SYDVKM. As DNA, the CDR3 is TGTGCCAGCAGTTACCACTCCTCGGAGGGGGGAGTGGCCGGGGAGCTGTTTTTT. It encodes CASSYHSSEGGVAGELFF.

This clonotype was seen ten or more times. The chain has TRBV7-9 and TRBJ2-7; D may correspond to TRBD1 or TRBD2 (7 bases each). Trimming took 6 bases from V and 0 from J, leaving 15 bases between them. Germline V gene sequence: CDR1 SEHNR, CDR2 FQNEAQ (reference sequence). This CDR3 has 15 residues. The CDR3 DNA is TGTGCCAGCAGAACTAGCGCAGGGGGCTCCTACGAGCAGTACTTC. Translating it yields CASRTSAGGSYEQYF.

This clonotype was seen at least ten times. The chain recombines TRBV7-9 with TRBJ1-2; D perhaps matches TRBD1 (5 bases). The germline V gene has CDR1 SEHNR and CDR2 FQNEAQ (reference sequence). There are 12 residues in the CDR3. The V gene lost 5 bases and the J gene lost 8 bases, with 12 bases spanning the gap. The chain's CDR3 is CASSPIWDGYTF. The CDR3 region has the DNA TGTGCCAGCAGCCCGATCTGGGACGGCTACACCTTC.

This clonotype was seen just once. The chain is built from TRBV6-2 or TRBV6-3 and TRBJ1-5; D is unclear. V gave up 0 bases and J gave up 7 bases, with 7 bases separating them. Germline V lookup: CDR1 MNHEY, CDR2 SVGEGT. This CDR3 has 13 residues. CDR3 region: CASSYSITQPQHF. CDR3 nucleotides: TGTGCCAGCAGTTACTCGATAACGCAGCCCCAGCATTTT.

This clonotype was counted ten times or more. V and J are TRBV29-1 and TRBJ2-7; D perhaps matches TRBD1 (5 bases). The germline gives CDR1 SQVTM, CDR2 ANQGSEA. V shed 7 bases and J shed 2 bases, with 9 bases lying between them. The CDR3 runs 11 residues. CDR3 loop: CSAQEAYEQYF. CDR3 sequence (DNA): TGCAGCGCACAGGAAGCCTACGAGCAGTACTTC.

The chain uses TRBV11-2 and TRBJ1-1; unclear D gene. Germline V lookup: CDR1 SGHAT, CDR2 FQNNGV. This CDR3 has 15 amino acids. The ends were cut back, 1 base at V and 1 base at J, with 10 bases in the middle. CDR3 loop: CASSLGHNRNTEAFF. Here the CDR3 DNA reads TGTGCCAGCAGCTTAGGACATAATAGGAACACTGAAGCTTTCTTT.

The CDR3 is CASALGQETQYF. DNA for the CDR3: TGTGCCAGCGCCCTCGGTCAAGAGACCCAGTACTTC. J is TRBJ2-5 and V is TRBV6-2 or TRBV6-3, with D uncertain. Trimming pared 8 bases from V and 2 bases from J, leaving 9 bases between. Looked up from germline, CDR1 is MNHEY and CDR2 is SVGEGT. The CDR3 covers 12 residues.

The J gene is TRBJ2-5, the V gene TRBV12-3 or TRBV12-4; a possible D gene is TRBD2 (7 bases). CDR3 length equals 14 residues. V was pared by 7 bases and J by 4 bases, with 16 bases between. As DNA, the CDR3 is TGTGCCAGCACCCCTCGGGGGGCGCGAGAGACCCAGTACTTC. Amino acids: CASTPRGARETQYF.

This clonotype was observed many times. V gene TRBV5-1 combines with J gene TRBJ2-7, with 7 bases that match TRBD1. The CDR3 is made up of 14 amino acids. In germline, CDR1 is SGHRS, CDR2 YFSETQ. V trimming: 4 bases; J trimming: 2 bases; junction bases outside the gene matches: 6. CDR3: CASSPGTVAYEQYF. The CDR3 DNA sequence: TGCGCCAGCAGCCCCGGGACAGTCGCCTACGAGCAGTACTTC.

At least ten counts were recorded for this clonotype. The V call is TRBV28, the J call TRBJ2-7; D remains unclear. The CDR3 is 15 amino acids. V lost 7 bases and J 3 bases, leaving 19 bases between the germline ends. Germline lookup yields CDR1 MDHEN and CDR2 SYDVKM. In DNA, the CDR3 is TGTGCCAGCATTATTACCTCGAGGCTTGGCTACGAGCAGTACTTC. Its translation: CASIITSRLGYEQYF.

This clonotype was counted at least ten times. The chain links TRBV30 to TRBJ1-3, with TRBD1 matching over 7 bases. In germline, CDR1 is GTSNPN, CDR2 SVGIG (reference sequence). This CDR3 contains 13 residues. Germline trimming cut 7 bases from V and 4 bases from J; bases unmatched to any gene: 7. CDR3 sequence reads: CAFTRGIGNTIYF. The CDR3 coding sequence is TGTGCCTTCACCAGGGGGATCGGAAACACCATATATTTT.

This clonotype was detected many times. The J gene is TRBJ1-2, the V gene TRBV7-6; D may be TRBD1 (5 bases). This CDR3 region has 12 residues. Germline loops: CDR1 SGHVS, CDR2 FNYEAQ. V gave up 5 bases and J gave up 8 bases, with 12 bases separating them. This chain's CDR3 is CASSERGRGYTF. The CDR3 DNA follows: TGTGCCAGCAGCGAAAGGGGCCGGGGCTACACCTTC.

This chain joins TRBV12-3 or TRBV12-4 and TRBJ2-7; TRBD2 matches 8 bases. Trimming cost V 2 bases and J 9 bases; bases outside gene matches: 9. The CDR3 consists of 14 residues. The CDR3 loop reads CASSLSGSKQAQYF. The CDR3 bases are TGTGCCAGCAGTTTAAGCGGGAGCAAGCAGGCGCAGTACTTC.

This clonotype was counted a single time. V and J are TRBV6-1 and TRBJ1-1; the D gene is possibly TRBD1 (5 bases). V gave up 8 bases and J gave up 1 base, with 14 bases separating them. The CDR3 is 14 residues long. CDR1 is MNHNS, CDR2 SASEGT, per germline. The CDR3 is CASGAGKWNTEAFF. The CDR3 DNA reads as TGTGCCAGCGGTGCAGGGAAGTGGAACACTGAAGCTTTCTTT.

This clonotype has a handful of counts. V and J are TRBV12-3 or TRBV12-4 and TRBJ2-5; D is unresolved. The CDR3 is 12 amino acids. Trimming shortened V by 9 bases and J by 1 base, and 9 bases separated the two germline ends. Here the CDR3 reads CASSYIQETQYF. In DNA, the CDR3 is TGTGCCAGTAGCTACATCCAAGAGACCCAGTACTTC.

The J gene is TRBJ2-5, the V gene TRBV11-2, with TRBD1 matching over 7 bases. From germline, CDR1 is SGHAT and CDR2 FQNNGV. This CDR3 is 15 amino acids long. The junction had 11 bases not matched to a gene; V was cut back by 5 bases and J by 5 bases. CDR3 in DNA: TGTGCCAGCAGCCCCGGGACAGAGGCTGGGGAGACCCAGTACTTC. Its translation: CASSPGTEAGETQYF.

This clonotype was seen many times. The chain links TRBV27 to TRBJ1-3; the D is unclear. The V end was cut by 3 bases, the J end by 0 bases, with 6 bases between. Germline lookup yields CDR1 MNHEY and CDR2 SMNVEV (reference sequence). The CDR3 is made up of 14 amino acids. The CDR3: CASSFSGSGNTIYF. CDR3 bases: TGTGCCAGCAGTTTTTCAGGCTCTGGAAACACCATATATTTT.

This clonotype came up many times. This sequence joins TRBV18 and TRBJ2-7; D could derive from TRBD1 or TRBD2 (5 bases each). Looked up from germline, CDR1 is KGHSH and CDR2 is LQKENI. The CDR3 consists of 15 residues. The germline V and J ends were trimmed by 6 bases and 2 bases, with 17 bases remaining between them. DNA of the CDR3: TGTGCCAGCTCGCCCAACGGGACCCTGACCTACGAGCAGTACTTC. This gives the protein CASSPNGTLTYEQYF.

This clonotype was picked up many times. The chain combines TRBV2 with TRBJ2-7; 11 bases are a match to TRBD2. This CDR3 is built from 13 residues. V was pared by 8 bases and J by 4 bases, with 4 bases of the junction left unmatched. The V gene's germline CDR1 is SNHLY and CDR2 FYNNEI. The CDR3 is CASATSGKYEQYF. CDR3 nucleotide sequence: TGTGCCAGCGCGACTAGCGGGAAGTACGAGCAGTACTTC. Supplemented by reference TRBV2 and TRBJ2-7, the full variable domain reads EPEVTQTPSHQVTQMGQEVILRCVPISNHLYFYWYRQILGQKVEFLVSFYNNEISEKSEIFDDQFSVERPDGSNFTLKIRSTKLEDSAMYFCASATSGKYEQYFGPGTRLTVT.

This clonotype was seen many times. DNA of the CDR3: TGTGCCATCAGCGACAGCTACGAGCAGTACTTC. Amino acid sequence: CAISDSYEQYF. This chain joins TRBV10-3 and TRBJ2-7; D may be TRBD1 (5 bases). V was shortened by 6 bases and J by 3 bases, with 6 bases between the two germline ends. Germline loops: CDR1 ENHRY, CDR2 SYGVKD. This CDR3 has 11 amino acids.

This clonotype occurred once. V and J are TRBV11-2 and TRBJ2-7; 10 bases are a match to TRBD2. The length of the CDR3 is 15 residues. The V gene's germline CDR1 is SGHAT and CDR2 FQNNGV. Germline trimming cut 0 bases from V and 6 bases from J; bases unmatched to any gene: 5. In DNA form, the CDR3 reads TGTGCCAGCAGCTTAGATTCTAGCGGGAGACGCGAGCAGTACTTC. The encoded protein is CASSLDSSGRREQYF.

This clonotype was recorded at least ten times. The J gene is TRBJ1-6, the V gene TRBV12-3 or TRBV12-4; 8 bases match TRBD1. The CDR3 loop spans 14 amino acids. V was clipped by 6 bases and J by 10 bases; unmatched bases: 8. The CDR3 DNA sequence: TGTGCCAGCAGGACGACAGGGGAGCGCTCACCCCTCCACTTT. Translating gives CASRTTGERSPLHF.

This clonotype was seen many times. The chain employs TRBV11-2 and TRBJ1-6, with D uncertain. The CDR3 runs to 14 residues. From germline, CDR1 is SGHAT and CDR2 FQNNGV. Trimming shortened V by 1 base and J by 9 bases, and 10 bases separated the two germline ends. For the CDR3, the DNA is TGTGCCAGCAGCTTAGGGGTGCCAAGTTCACCCCTCCACTTT. Protein: CASSLGVPSSPLHF.

This clonotype was counted many times. The chain links TRBV3-1 to TRBJ1-2; a weak D match, TRBD1 (5 bases). The CDR3 sequence is 16 residues long. Germline CDR1 is LGHDT and CDR2 is YNNKEL (reference sequence). Trimming left V 1 base short and J 6 bases short, with 18 bases between. This CDR3 reads CASSQGTLAGSNGYTF. Here the CDR3 DNA reads TGTGCCAGCAGCCAAGGCACTCTGGCAGGGTCCAATGGCTACACCTTC. The complete variable domain, with remaining parts taken from reference TRBV3-1 and TRBJ1-2, reads DTAVSQTPKYLVTQMGNDKSIKCEQNLGHDTMYWYKQDSKKFLKIMFSYNNKELIINETVPNRFSPKSPDKAHLNLHINSLELGDSAVYFCASSQGTLAGSNGYTFGSGTRLTVV.

This clonotype was found many times. The chain combines TRBV12-3 or TRBV12-4 with TRBJ2-6; D unclear. The CDR3 consists of 15 residues. Trimming took off 3 bases at V and 0 bases at J, with 6 bases between the two ends. CDR3 loop: CASSFSLSGANVLTF. The CDR3 coding sequence is TGTGCCAGCAGTTTTTCCCTCTCTGGGGCCAACGTCCTGACTTTC.

The chain employs TRBV6-1 and TRBJ1-2; the match to TRBD1 covers 7 bases. Trimming cost V 7 bases and J 2 bases; bases outside gene matches: 7. CDR1 and CDR2 from the germline V gene are MNHNS and SASEGT. This CDR3 has 14 residues. CDR3 DNA sequence: TGTGCCAGCACCCGACAGGGCCCAAACTATGGCTACACCTTC. It specifies CASTRQGPNYGYTF.